This T cell receptor beta chain was retrieved from a study of T cells expressing NK-cell markers (dated by TCRdb to the early 2020s). Turning to the overall study: In sorted CD3+CD56+NKG2C+, CD3+CD56+NKG2C- and CD3+CD56-NKG2C+ T-cell subsets from several donors, TCR beta-chain repertoires were profiled. Libraries were sequenced as 2 x 150 bp reads on Illumina HiSeq 2000/2500, MiSeq or NextSeq. Seven of the eight sequenced donors were HCMV-seropositive and one was HCMV-seronegative. The eight sequenced donors were randomly selected healthy volunteers, three men and five women.

Via the germline V gene, CDR1 is LGHNA and CDR2 YSLEER. The CDR3 goes from the cysteine to the phenylalanine over 16 residues. This entry has no DNA. HCMV-specific IgG was detected in serum with a commercial ELISA kit to determine HCMV serostatus. Peripheral blood mononuclear cells were isolated from blood by Ficoll density gradient centrifugation. Concerning this clonotype: Its specific antigen is unknown.

The data were produced on an Illumina HiSeq 2000. TCR beta cDNA libraries were prepared using 5'RACE template switching, which introduced a universal primer site and unique molecular identifiers. cDNA synthesis was primed from the TCR beta constant segment and was followed by two successive PCR amplification steps. The study's own analysis went as follows. MIGEC was used to demultiplex reads and group the reads by UMI, and MiTCR was used to assemble and quantify clonotypes. To exclude erroneous sequences, any TCR cDNA sequence not supported by at least two reads was discarded. The tcR package was used for downstream repertoire analysis, and clonotypes were matched between fractions using CDR3 nucleotide sequence together with V segment. VDJmatch was used to annotate antigen specificity against VDJdb, with one amino acid substitution allowed in CDR3. The reads, reprocessed by TCRdb, yield one row per CDR3 protein sequence and no DNA. The V and J calls shown here were made by TCRdb, not taken from the authors' results. The table kept for this sample lists more than 120,000 distinct CDR3 sequences. The top ten constitute approximately 12% of the sample.

On the study overall, not on this receptor specifically: Those dominant clonotypes were again the most abundant among CD3+CD56-NKG2C+ cells in a handful of donors, at about 25-65%. It remained unclear whether the expanded NKG2C-expressing T cell clones were specific for HCMV antigens. In six donors, the dominant CD3+CD56+NKG2C+ clonotypes were among the top 10 CD8+ clonotypes and accounted for about 1.0-7.5% of CD8+ T cells.

Material: blood T cells: a sorted CD56 or NKG2C T cell subset, CD4+ or CD8+ T cells, or bulk PBMC T cells (not recorded which). The rearrangement combines TRBV4-3 with TRBJ1-1; no DNA is available, so the TRBD1 call from TCRdb remains unchecked. The TCR originated in a man between 18 and 35 years old in good health. Donor details come from another sample of the same person, matched by shared clones. CDR3 sequence: CASTRGTGGENTEAFF.